The sequence of this T cell receptor (beta chain) was determined in a study of shared clonotypes between healthy human individuals. Study-wide findings and caveats: Sampling was confined to blood; repertoires within tissues likely differ. Read depth was anticipated to influence clonotype sharing among donors.

CD4+ cells were split into CD45RA+ naive and CD45RA-negative memory subsets. Regarding this clone: Its antigen is unidentified.

The assay used deep level. Clones were sequenced by immunoSEQ multiplex PCR, and TCRdb holds only the in-frame ones, with some missing. This table holds about 1 million clones, more than 60% found once. This CDR3 is 14 amino acids long. The germline gives CDR1 LNHDA, CDR2 SQIVND (reference sequence). V lost 9 bases, J lost 3 bases, and 11 bases stayed unmatched. This sequence originates from a man in his late teens or twenties in good health. The genes are TRBV19 and TRBJ2-7; 7 bases map to TRBD2. Specimen: memory CD4+ T cells sorted from blood. Subset described: CD45RA-negative fraction. The CDR3: CASSGSGLIYEQYF. CDR3 DNA sequence: TGTGCCAGCTCCGGTAGCGGGCTTATCTACGAGCAGTACTTC.